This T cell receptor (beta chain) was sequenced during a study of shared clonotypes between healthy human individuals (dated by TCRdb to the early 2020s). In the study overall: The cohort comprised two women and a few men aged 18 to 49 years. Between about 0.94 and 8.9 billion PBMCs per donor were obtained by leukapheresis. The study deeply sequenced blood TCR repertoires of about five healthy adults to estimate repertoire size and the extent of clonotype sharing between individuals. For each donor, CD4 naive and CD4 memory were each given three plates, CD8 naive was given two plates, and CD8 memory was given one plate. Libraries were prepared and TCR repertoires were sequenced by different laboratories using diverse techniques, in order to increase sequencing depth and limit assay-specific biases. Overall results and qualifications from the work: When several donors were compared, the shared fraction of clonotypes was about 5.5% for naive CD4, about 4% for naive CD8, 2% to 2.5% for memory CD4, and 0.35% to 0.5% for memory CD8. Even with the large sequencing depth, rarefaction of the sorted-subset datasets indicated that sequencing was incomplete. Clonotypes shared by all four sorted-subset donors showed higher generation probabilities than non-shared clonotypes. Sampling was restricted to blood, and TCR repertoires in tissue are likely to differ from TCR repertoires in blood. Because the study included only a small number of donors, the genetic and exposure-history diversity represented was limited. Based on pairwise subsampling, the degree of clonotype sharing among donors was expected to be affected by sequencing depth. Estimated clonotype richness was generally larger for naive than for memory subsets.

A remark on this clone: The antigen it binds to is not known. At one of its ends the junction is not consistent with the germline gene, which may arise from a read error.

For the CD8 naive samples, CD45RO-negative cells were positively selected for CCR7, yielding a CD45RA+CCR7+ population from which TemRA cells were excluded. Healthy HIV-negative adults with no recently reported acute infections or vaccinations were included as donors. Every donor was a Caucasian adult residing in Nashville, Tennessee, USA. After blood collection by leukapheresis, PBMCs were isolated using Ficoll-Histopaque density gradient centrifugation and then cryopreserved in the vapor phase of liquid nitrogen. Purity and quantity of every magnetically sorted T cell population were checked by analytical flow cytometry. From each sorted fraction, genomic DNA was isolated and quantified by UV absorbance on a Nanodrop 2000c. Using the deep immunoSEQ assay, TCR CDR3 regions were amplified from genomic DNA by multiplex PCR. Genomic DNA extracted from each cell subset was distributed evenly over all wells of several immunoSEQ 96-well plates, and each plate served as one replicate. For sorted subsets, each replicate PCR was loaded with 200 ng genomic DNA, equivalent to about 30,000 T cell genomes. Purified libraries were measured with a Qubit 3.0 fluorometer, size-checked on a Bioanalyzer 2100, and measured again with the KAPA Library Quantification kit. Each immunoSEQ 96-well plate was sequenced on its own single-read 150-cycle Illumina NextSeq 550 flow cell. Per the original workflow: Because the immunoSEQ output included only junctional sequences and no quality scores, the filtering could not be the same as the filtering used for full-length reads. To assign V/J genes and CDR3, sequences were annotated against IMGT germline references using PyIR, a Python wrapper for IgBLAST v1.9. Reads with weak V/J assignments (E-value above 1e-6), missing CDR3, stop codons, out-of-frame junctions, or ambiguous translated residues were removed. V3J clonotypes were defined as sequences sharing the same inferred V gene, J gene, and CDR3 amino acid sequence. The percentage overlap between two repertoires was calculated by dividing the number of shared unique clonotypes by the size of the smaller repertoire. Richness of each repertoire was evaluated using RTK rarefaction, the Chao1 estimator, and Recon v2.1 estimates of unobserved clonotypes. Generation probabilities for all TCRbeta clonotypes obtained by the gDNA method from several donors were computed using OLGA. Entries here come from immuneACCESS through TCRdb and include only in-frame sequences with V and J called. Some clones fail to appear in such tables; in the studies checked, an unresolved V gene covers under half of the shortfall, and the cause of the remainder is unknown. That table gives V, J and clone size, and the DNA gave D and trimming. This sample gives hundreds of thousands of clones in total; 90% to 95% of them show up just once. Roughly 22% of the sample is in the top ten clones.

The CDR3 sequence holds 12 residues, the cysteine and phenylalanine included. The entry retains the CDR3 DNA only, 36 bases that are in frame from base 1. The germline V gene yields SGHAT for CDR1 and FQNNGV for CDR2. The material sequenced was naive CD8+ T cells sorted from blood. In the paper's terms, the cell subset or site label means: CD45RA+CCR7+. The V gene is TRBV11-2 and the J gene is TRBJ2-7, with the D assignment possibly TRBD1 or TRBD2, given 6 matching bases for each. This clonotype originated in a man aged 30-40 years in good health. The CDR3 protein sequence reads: CASSLDAGHGSF. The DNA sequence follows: TGTGCCAGCAGCTTAGATGCGGGACACGGTTCCTTC.